The T cell receptor beta chain described here comes from a study of spatial heterogeneity in lung cancer. For the study at large: Matched bulk RNA-seq yielded a T cell module score, and TCR transcript counts in tumor regions correlated strongly with that score. As counted in raw reads, each unique TCR and UMI combination appeared more than ten times on average. Findings of the study overall: Mutation counts in tumors were tracked by counts of expanded intratumoral alpha and beta TCRs.

Time point here: sample taken at primary tumor resection. Patients with untreated early-stage non-small cell lung cancer, numbering some 72, were the donors. TCR cDNA molecules each carried a unique molecular identifier. TCRdb ran MiXCR on the 5' RACE reads and lists one entry per CDR3 protein. This table holds approximately 21,000 distinct CDR3 sequences, about 6.8% found once. This CDR3 spans 19 amino acids. The junction had 14 bases not matched to a gene; V was cut back by 5 bases and J by 2 bases. Germline V gives CDR1 MNHEY, CDR2 SVGEGT. The sample holds a few counts of this clonotype. Its target is not known.

The chain links TRBV6-2 or TRBV6-3 to TRBJ2-3, with 12 bases fitting TRBD1. The TCR sequence derives from a male donor with early-stage non-small cell lung cancer. Here the sequenced sample was lung tumor tissue, taken at surgery. CDR3 DNA: TGTGCCAGCAGTCACTGGGACAGGGGGCGATCTCAGAACACAGATACGCAGTATTTT. Protein product: CASSHWDRGRSQNTDTQYF.